The rows below give T cell receptor beta chains drawn from one sample of a study of T cell changes during pregnancy in multiple sclerosis. Method: immunoSEQ multiplex PCR; TCRdb's copy keeps in-frame clones and lacks some. The sample yields approximately 100,000 clones, around 93% seen once. Sample: peripheral blood, taken in the first trimester of pregnancy. The receptor source for this set is a female donor with multiple sclerosis, enrolled in a pregnancy study. Each CDR3 is given with its conserved first and last residue. Each record gives: J gene, D gene, clone size, V gene, CDR3 protein, CDR3 DNA. A D gene is named only where the DNA matches it firmly. The listing skips clone size in some rows; elsewhere it reads once, few, many or a size class.

J gene: TRBJ2-1; D gene: .; clone size: .; V gene: TRBV7-8; CDR3 protein: CASSPEGEQFF; CDR3 DNA: TGTGCCAGCTCCCCGGAGGGTGAGCAGTTCTTC
J gene: TRBJ1-1; D gene: TRBD1; clone size: once; V gene: TRBV10-3; CDR3 protein: CASSLGQGNTEAFF; CDR3 DNA: TGTGCCAGTTCTTTAGGACAGGGGAACACTGAAGCTTTCTTT
J gene: TRBJ2-7; D gene: TRBD1; clone size: .; V gene: TRBV2; CDR3 protein: CASSEEFPGQGYF; CDR3 DNA: TGTGCCAGCAGTGAAGAGTTTCCCGGACAGGGGTACTTC
J gene: TRBJ1-5; D gene: .; clone size: once; V gene: TRBV6-4; CDR3 protein: CASSDERSFFNSNQPQHF; CDR3 DNA: TGTGCCAGCAGTGACGAGCGAAGTTTTTTTAATAGCAATCAGCCCCAGCATTTT
J gene: TRBJ2-3; D gene: TRBD2; clone size: .; V gene: TRBV4-1; CDR3 protein: CASSQVGGGPTDTQYF; CDR3 DNA: TGCGCCAGCAGCCAAGTCGGGGGGGGCCCCACAGATACGCAGTATTTT
J gene: TRBJ1-6; D gene: .; clone size: .; V gene: TRBV7-9; CDR3 protein: CASRQKEVTGNSPLHF; CDR3 DNA: TGTGCCAGCAGGCAAAAGGAGGTGACTGGTAATTCACCCCTCCACTTT
J gene: TRBJ2-5; D gene: .; clone size: once; V gene: TRBV2; CDR3 protein: CASSPPGSRVETQYF; CDR3 DNA: TGTGCCAGCAGCCCTCCGGGTTCGCGGGTGGAGACCCAGTACTTC
J gene: TRBJ2-7; D gene: .; clone size: .; V gene: TRBV9; CDR3 protein: CASSARPGTYEQYF; CDR3 DNA: TGTGCCAGCAGCGCCCGGCCAGGGACCTACGAGCAGTACTTC
J gene: TRBJ2-7; D gene: TRBD1; clone size: .; V gene: TRBV5-1; CDR3 protein: CASSRDRGSYEQYF; CDR3 DNA: TGCGCCAGCAGCCGGGACAGGGGCTCCTACGAGCAGTACTTC
J gene: TRBJ1-5; D gene: TRBD1; clone size: once; V gene: TRBV2; CDR3 protein: CASSKQGAGNQPQHF; CDR3 DNA: TGTGCCAGCAGCAAACAGGGGGCTGGAAATCAGCCCCAGCATTTT
J gene: TRBJ2-7; D gene: .; clone size: .; V gene: TRBV18; CDR3 protein: CASSPTPQGVPYF; CDR3 DNA: TGTGCCAGCTCACCTACGCCACAGGGAGTGCCGTACTTC
J gene: TRBJ2-5; D gene: TRBD1; clone size: .; V gene: TRBV5-8; CDR3 protein: CASSLFTGGSETQYF; CDR3 DNA: TGTGCCAGCAGCTTGTTTACAGGGGGGTCGGAGACCCAGTACTTC
J gene: TRBJ1-5; D gene: .; clone size: once; V gene: TRBV6-1; CDR3 protein: CASSQQGMGNQPQHF; CDR3 DNA: TGTGCCAGCAGCCAACAGGGAATGGGCAATCAGCCCCAGCATTTT
J gene: TRBJ1-1; D gene: .; clone size: .; V gene: TRBV2; CDR3 protein: CASSVNLNTEAFF; CDR3 DNA: TGTGCCAGCAGTGTCAATCTGAACACTGAAGCTTTCTTT
J gene: TRBJ2-5; D gene: TRBD2; clone size: .; V gene: TRBV7-3; CDR3 protein: CASSRGLAGEETQYF; CDR3 DNA: TGTGCCAGCAGCCGGGGACTAGCGGGGGAAGAGACCCAGTACTTC
J gene: TRBJ2-3; D gene: .; clone size: .; V gene: TRBV2; CDR3 protein: CASSGQLHPDTQYF; CDR3 DNA: TGTGCCAGCTCAGGGCAATTACATCCGGATACGCAGTATTTT
J gene: TRBJ2-3; D gene: TRBD2; clone size: .; V gene: TRBV6-1; CDR3 protein: CASSEAFLAGADTQYF; CDR3 DNA: TGTGCCAGCAGTGAAGCGTTTTTAGCGGGGGCAGATACGCAGTATTTT
J gene: TRBJ1-1; D gene: .; clone size: .; V gene: TRBV5-5; CDR3 protein: CASSRDSLTEAFF; CDR3 DNA: TGTGCCAGCAGCCGTGACAGCCTCACTGAAGCTTTCTTT
J gene: TRBJ1-5; D gene: TRBD1; clone size: .; V gene: TRBV2; CDR3 protein: CASSGRTVDRPNQPQHF; CDR3 DNA: TGTGCCAGCAGTGGTCGAACTGTGGACAGGCCAAATCAGCCCCAGCATTTT
J gene: TRBJ2-1; D gene: .; clone size: once; V gene: TRBV9; CDR3 protein: CASSVGTSNEQFF; CDR3 DNA: TGTGCCAGCAGCGTAGGGACTTCCAATGAGCAGTTCTTC
J gene: TRBJ1-2; D gene: .; clone size: .; V gene: TRBV7-2; CDR3 protein: CASSPMVRAGYTF; CDR3 DNA: TGTGCCAGCAGCCCAATGGTGAGGGCTGGCTACACCTTC
J gene: TRBJ2-7; D gene: .; clone size: .; V gene: TRBV19; CDR3 protein: CASSIAGESSSYEQYF; CDR3 DNA: TGTGCCAGTAGTATCGCAGGGGAGTCCTCCTCCTACGAGCAGTACTTC
J gene: TRBJ1-2; D gene: .; clone size: .; V gene: TRBV5-6; CDR3 protein: CASSRGGGLGGYTF; CDR3 DNA: TGTGCCAGCAGCCGTGGGGGGGGGCTAGGTGGCTACACCTTC
J gene: TRBJ2-7; D gene: .; clone size: .; V gene: TRBV7-2; CDR3 protein: CASSPQGASSYEQYF; CDR3 DNA: TGTGCCAGCAGCCCACAGGGTGCTAGCTCCTACGAGCAGTACTTC
J gene: TRBJ2-1; D gene: .; clone size: .; V gene: TRBV4-1; CDR3 protein: CASSPRTGTPVDEQFF; CDR3 DNA: TGCGCCAGCAGCCCAAGAACAGGGACACCGGTCGATGAGCAGTTCTTC
J gene: TRBJ1-4; D gene: .; clone size: .; V gene: TRBV7-6; CDR3 protein: CASSLAQRSTNEKLFF; CDR3 DNA: TGTGCCAGCAGCTTAGCGCAGAGGTCAACTAATGAAAAACTGTTTTTT
J gene: TRBJ1-5; D gene: TRBD1; clone size: .; V gene: TRBV6-6; CDR3 protein: CASSTGDYSNQPQHF; CDR3 DNA: TGTGCCAGCAGTACAGGGGATTATAGCAATCAGCCCCAGCATTTT
J gene: TRBJ2-1; D gene: TRBD2; clone size: .; V gene: TRBV7-6; CDR3 protein: CASSLEAGGYNEQFF; CDR3 DNA: TGTGCCAGCAGCTTAGAGGCGGGGGGGTACAATGAGCAGTTCTTC
J gene: TRBJ1-2; D gene: TRBD1; clone size: .; V gene: TRBV29-1; CDR3 protein: CSVVNTGGNGYTF; CDR3 DNA: TGCAGCGTTGTAAATACAGGGGGCAATGGCTACACCTTC
J gene: TRBJ1-5; D gene: .; clone size: .; V gene: TRBV19; CDR3 protein: CASSTQWGDGQPQHF; CDR3 DNA: TGTGCCAGTAGTACCCAGTGGGGGGACGGTCAGCCCCAGCATTTT
J gene: TRBJ1-2; D gene: .; clone size: .; V gene: TRBV23-1; CDR3 protein: CASSQPGGGYTF; CDR3 DNA: TGCGCCAGCAGTCAACCGGGGGGAGGCTACACCTTC
J gene: TRBJ1-1; D gene: .; clone size: .; V gene: TRBV27; CDR3 protein: CASSFLASSFEAFF; CDR3 DNA: TGTGCCAGCAGTTTTTTAGCGTCAAGTTTCGAAGCTTTCTTT
J gene: TRBJ1-5; D gene: TRBD1; clone size: .; V gene: TRBV6-6; CDR3 protein: CASGGQGPNQPQHF; CDR3 DNA: TGTGCCAGCGGGGGACAGGGCCCGAATCAGCCCCAGCATTTT
J gene: TRBJ1-1; D gene: TRBD1; clone size: .; V gene: TRBV6-5; CDR3 protein: CASSLRTGDTEAFF; CDR3 DNA: TGTGCCAGCAGTTTGCGGACAGGGGACACTGAAGCTTTCTTT
J gene: TRBJ2-3; D gene: TRBD1; clone size: .; V gene: TRBV30; CDR3 protein: CAFSDRFTDTQYF; CDR3 DNA: TGTGCCTTCTCGGACAGGTTCACAGATACGCAGTATTTT
J gene: TRBJ2-1; D gene: TRBD1; clone size: .; V gene: TRBV29-1; CDR3 protein: CSVELAGQGASEQFF; CDR3 DNA: TGCAGCGTTGAGCTTGCGGGACAGGGGGCGAGTGAGCAGTTCTTC
J gene: TRBJ2-1; D gene: .; clone size: .; V gene: TRBV5-1; CDR3 protein: CASSWGGHSYNEQFF; CDR3 DNA: TGCGCCAGCAGCTGGGGGGGACACAGCTACAATGAGCAGTTCTTC
J gene: TRBJ1-2; D gene: TRBD1; clone size: .; V gene: TRBV15; CDR3 protein: CATTPGQGADGYTF; CDR3 DNA: TGTGCCACGACCCCGGGACAGGGGGCTGACGGCTACACCTTC
J gene: TRBJ1-3; D gene: .; clone size: .; V gene: TRBV6-1; CDR3 protein: CASSGGLLGNTIYF; CDR3 DNA: TGTGCCAGCAGTGGGGGACTCCTTGGAAACACCATATATTTT
J gene: TRBJ2-7; D gene: .; clone size: .; V gene: TRBV6-4; CDR3 protein: CASTTTDRDYEQYF; CDR3 DNA: TGTGCCAGTACTACGACGGACAGAGACTACGAGCAGTACTTC
J gene: TRBJ1-2; D gene: TRBD1; clone size: .; V gene: TRBV19; CDR3 protein: CASSALPGGTNYGYTF; CDR3 DNA: TGTGCCAGTAGCGCCCTCCCAGGGGGCACTAACTATGGCTACACCTTC